The rows below give T cell receptor beta chains drawn from one sample of a study of human T cells and chemical hapten exposure. Each CDR3 protein is one row after TCRdb ran MiXCR on the RACE reads. Found here are 85,000 to 100,000 distinct CDR3 sequences, approximately 9.9% of them singletons; the top ten hold over 2%. This specimen was whole blood, taken in connection with sensitization to the hapten diphenylcyclopropenone (DPC). These receptors originate from a man aged 35 to 55 with alopecia areata. Some clones in this sample may be carry-over from other donors' samples. Each CDR3 is given with its conserved first and last residue. Each record gives: D gene, V gene, clone size, J gene, CDR3 protein, CDR3 DNA. A D gene is named only where the DNA matches it firmly. Clone sizes are given selectively: once, few, many, or a class where the clone is expanded.

d_gene: NA
v_gene: TRBV24-1
abundance: few
j_gene: TRBJ2-1
CDR3aa: CATRHGQYNEQFF
CDR3nt: TGTGCCACCAGGCACGGGCAGTACAATGAGCAGTTCTTC

d_gene: TRBD1
v_gene: TRBV5-1
abundance: many
j_gene: TRBJ1-2
CDR3aa: CASSQGQVNYGYTF
CDR3nt: TGCGCCAGCAGCCAAGGACAGGTCAACTATGGCTACACCTTC

d_gene: TRBD1
v_gene: TRBV3-1
abundance: few
j_gene: TRBJ1-4
CDR3aa: CASSQVLQGAAGEKLFF
CDR3nt: TGTGCCAGCAGCCAAGTCCTACAGGGGGCCGCCGGTGAAAAACTGTTTTTT

d_gene: TRBD2
v_gene: TRBV20-1
abundance: few
j_gene: TRBJ2-3
CDR3aa: CSAKPGLADYTDTQYF
CDR3nt: TGCAGTGCTAAACCGGGACTAGCAGACTACACAGATACGCAGTATTTT

d_gene: NA
v_gene: TRBV2
abundance: few
j_gene: TRBJ2-1
CDR3aa: CASSEVVEQFF
CDR3nt: TGTGCCAGCAGTGAAGTGGTTGAGCAGTTCTTC

d_gene: NA
v_gene: TRBV7-2
abundance: NA
j_gene: TRBJ2-3
CDR3aa: CASTPPADTQYF
CDR3nt: TGTGCCAGCACGCCCCCAGCAGATACGCAGTATTTT

d_gene: TRBD2
v_gene: TRBV23-1
abundance: many
j_gene: TRBJ2-3
CDR3aa: CASSQLKGLAYDTQYF
CDR3nt: TGCGCCAGCAGTCAATTGAAGGGACTAGCTTACGATACGCAGTATTTT

d_gene: TRBD2
v_gene: TRBV6-6
abundance: many
j_gene: TRBJ2-3
CDR3aa: CASILGLGDPSTDTQYF
CDR3nt: TGTGCCAGCATCCTAGGACTAGGAGACCCTAGCACAGATACGCAGTATTTT

d_gene: NA
v_gene: TRBV4-2
abundance: NA
j_gene: TRBJ2-3
CDR3aa: CASSQESTSDSTDTQYF
CDR3nt: TGTGCCAGCAGCCAAGAATCCACGAGCGATAGCACAGATACGCAGTATTTT

d_gene: NA
v_gene: TRBV5-1
abundance: many
j_gene: TRBJ1-4
CDR3aa: CASSPVQGSNEKLFF
CDR3nt: TGCGCCAGCAGCCCGGTACAGGGTTCTAATGAAAAACTGTTTTTT

d_gene: TRBD1
v_gene: TRBV3-1
abundance: NA
j_gene: TRBJ1-6
CDR3aa: CASRNYDRVDSPLHF
CDR3nt: TGTGCCAGCAGGAATTACGACAGGGTTGATTCACCCCTCCACTTT

d_gene: NA
v_gene: TRBV6-5
abundance: few
j_gene: TRBJ2-3
CDR3aa: CASTSSNTQYF
CDR3nt: TGTGCCAGCACCTCTAGCAATACGCAGTATTTT

d_gene: NA
v_gene: TRBV5-1
abundance: many
j_gene: TRBJ1-3
CDR3aa: CASSLMAARSGNTIYF
CDR3nt: TGCGCCAGCAGCTTGATGGCAGCTCGCTCTGGAAACACCATATATTTT

d_gene: TRBD2
v_gene: TRBV6-2/TRBV6-3
abundance: NA
j_gene: TRBJ2-1
CDR3aa: CASRRAGAGSGEQFF
CDR3nt: TGTGCCAGCAGGCGAGCGGGAGCGGGGAGCGGTGAGCAGTTCTTC

d_gene: TRBD2
v_gene: TRBV3-1
abundance: many
j_gene: TRBJ2-1
CDR3aa: CASSQRVAGGYNEQFF
CDR3nt: TGTGCCAGCAGCCAGAGAGTAGCGGGAGGGTACAATGAGCAGTTCTTC

d_gene: NA
v_gene: TRBV2
abundance: NA
j_gene: TRBJ2-3
CDR3aa: CASSESSSRTDTQYF
CDR3nt: TGTGCCAGCAGTGAATCTTCTTCCCGCACAGATACGCAGTATTTT

d_gene: NA
v_gene: TRBV7-3
abundance: NA
j_gene: TRBJ2-1
CDR3aa: CASSPTGTNSYNEQFF
CDR3nt: TGTGCCAGCAGCCCGACAGGGACTAACTCCTACAATGAGCAGTTCTTC

d_gene: NA
v_gene: TRBV2
abundance: many
j_gene: TRBJ1-5
CDR3aa: CASSSRWGQPQHF
CDR3nt: TGTGCCAGCAGCTCGCGTTGGGGTCAGCCCCAGCATTTT

d_gene: NA
v_gene: TRBV12-3/TRBV12-4
abundance: NA
j_gene: TRBJ2-5
CDR3aa: CASSFNRETQYF
CDR3nt: TGTGCCAGCAGTTTTAACCGAGAGACCCAGTACTTC

d_gene: NA
v_gene: TRBV5-4
abundance: many
j_gene: TRBJ1-1
CDR3aa: CASSPSGSTEAFF
CDR3nt: TGTGCCAGCAGCCCTTCAGGAAGCACTGAAGCTTTCTTT

d_gene: NA
v_gene: TRBV10-3
abundance: NA
j_gene: TRBJ1-4
CDR3aa: CAISPDTLGSEKLFF
CDR3nt: TGTGCCATCAGTCCGGACACTCTCGGGAGTGAAAAACTGTTTTTT

d_gene: NA
v_gene: TRBV11-2
abundance: NA
j_gene: TRBJ1-3
CDR3aa: CASSLESGGNTIYF
CDR3nt: TGTGCCAGCAGCCTGGAGAGTGGGGGAAACACCATATATTTT

d_gene: NA
v_gene: TRBV27
abundance: few
j_gene: TRBJ2-1
CDR3aa: CASSLSPLERTEQFF
CDR3nt: TGTGCCAGCAGTTTAAGCCCCCTAGAGCGCACTGAGCAGTTCTTC

d_gene: TRBD1
v_gene: TRBV6-1
abundance: NA
j_gene: TRBJ1-2
CDR3aa: CASSESPGQGGYGYTF
CDR3nt: TGTGCCAGCAGTGAATCCCCAGGACAGGGAGGCTATGGCTACACCTTC

d_gene: TRBD1
v_gene: TRBV12-3/TRBV12-4
abundance: NA
j_gene: TRBJ2-7
CDR3aa: CASSYLDRGAYEQYF
CDR3nt: TGTGCCAGCAGCTACCTGGACAGGGGTGCCTACGAGCAGTACTTC

d_gene: TRBD2
v_gene: TRBV19
abundance: many
j_gene: TRBJ2-3
CDR3aa: CASSRLAGAGTDTQYF
CDR3nt: TGTGCCAGTAGTAGACTAGCGGGAGCAGGAACAGATACGCAGTATTTT

d_gene: TRBD1
v_gene: TRBV28
abundance: few
j_gene: TRBJ2-1
CDR3aa: CASFAGGSYNEQFF
CDR3nt: TGTGCCAGCTTCGCAGGGGGCTCCTACAATGAGCAGTTCTTC

d_gene: NA
v_gene: TRBV5-4
abundance: many
j_gene: TRBJ1-2
CDR3aa: CASSLSLFYGYTF
CDR3nt: TGTGCCAGCAGCTTGTCTCTATTCTATGGCTACACCTTC

d_gene: TRBD1
v_gene: TRBV6-1
abundance: few
j_gene: TRBJ2-5
CDR3aa: CASIPSPDRAETQYF
CDR3nt: TGTGCCAGCATCCCTTCCCCCGACAGGGCCGAGACCCAGTACTTC

d_gene: TRBD2
v_gene: TRBV14
abundance: NA
j_gene: TRBJ2-1
CDR3aa: CASSQRTGLAGGNEQFF
CDR3nt: TGTGCCAGCAGCCAAAGGACGGGACTAGCGGGAGGCAATGAGCAGTTCTTC

d_gene: TRBD2
v_gene: TRBV27
abundance: few
j_gene: TRBJ2-1
CDR3aa: CASSFGGGYNEQFF
CDR3nt: TGTGCCAGCAGTTTTGGGGGGGGGTACAATGAGCAGTTCTTC

d_gene: NA
v_gene: TRBV29-1
abundance: few
j_gene: TRBJ1-2
CDR3aa: CSVEDGYTF
CDR3nt: TGCAGCGTTGAGGATGGCTACACCTTC

d_gene: TRBD2
v_gene: TRBV5-6
abundance: NA
j_gene: TRBJ2-5
CDR3aa: CASTPTSGRASETQYF
CDR3nt: TGTGCCAGCACCCCGACTAGCGGGAGGGCCTCAGAGACCCAGTACTTC

d_gene: NA
v_gene: TRBV9
abundance: few
j_gene: TRBJ2-2
CDR3aa: CASSAGTNTGELFF
CDR3nt: TGTGCCAGCAGCGCGGGGACGAACACCGGGGAGCTGTTTTTT

d_gene: TRBD2
v_gene: TRBV7-2
abundance: NA
j_gene: TRBJ2-5
CDR3aa: CASSQLAGGQETQYF
CDR3nt: TGTGCCAGCAGCCAACTAGCGGGAGGCCAAGAGACCCAGTACTTC

d_gene: TRBD1
v_gene: TRBV19
abundance: NA
j_gene: TRBJ2-2
CDR3aa: CASTVDRANTGELFF
CDR3nt: TGTGCCAGTACAGTGGACAGGGCGAACACCGGGGAGCTGTTTTTT

d_gene: NA
v_gene: TRBV12-3/TRBV12-4
abundance: NA
j_gene: TRBJ1-2
CDR3aa: CASSPLQGNYGYTF
CDR3nt: TGTGCCAGCTCCCCCCTTCAGGGAAACTATGGCTACACCTTC

d_gene: NA
v_gene: TRBV29-1
abundance: NA
j_gene: TRBJ1-2
CDR3aa: CSVESGAGYGYTF
CDR3nt: TGCAGCGTTGAAAGCGGGGCTGGCTATGGCTACACCTTC

d_gene: NA
v_gene: TRBV20-1
abundance: NA
j_gene: TRBJ2-2
CDR3aa: CSARVPGLVTGELFF
CDR3nt: TGCAGTGCTAGAGTACCGGGTCTTGTGACCGGGGAGCTGTTTTTT

d_gene: TRBD2
v_gene: TRBV20-1
abundance: few
j_gene: TRBJ2-3
CDR3aa: CSATSGLAGDTQYF
CDR3nt: TGCAGTGCCACTTCAGGGCTAGCGGGAGATACGCAGTATTTT